This record concerns one T cell receptor (beta chain) sequence. Its antigen remains unidentified. Germline V gives CDR1 MNHNS, CDR2 SASEGT. This CDR3 is 13 amino acids long. Trimming pared 7 bases from V and 2 bases from J, leaving 12 bases between. This record comes from a study of T-cell reconstitution after alpha-beta-depleted transplantation in children. Study outcomes and limitations: In some patients, recipient T cells and intrathymic progenitors surviving conditioning explained high day-60 diversity. Fresh T-cell production supplied most of the T-cell counts and diversity seen one year after transplant. Expanded clones from the graft, numbering several hundred, reportedly supplied alpha-beta T cells about two months after transplant.

Library preparation (for TCRbeta) was performed with unique molecular identifiers. Each CDR3 protein gets one entry after TCRdb re-called the PCR reads with MiXCR. The sample contains more than 400,000 distinct CDR3 sequences, roughly 11% of which appear only once. Sequences were derived from PBMCs, mostly from graft donor cells, sampled 180 days after TCRalphabeta/CD19-depleted stem cell transplant. The TCR was taken from a female patient aged 2-9 years who had a stem cell transplant for aplastic anemia, so the T cells may come from the graft donor. The rearrangement uses TRBV6-1 and TRBJ2-7, with D tentatively TRBD2 (5 bases). For the CDR3, the DNA is TGTGCCAGCACCCTTGACGGGACCTACGAGCAGTACTTC. This gives the protein CASTLDGTYEQYF.